A selection of T cell receptor beta chains follows, all from one sample in a study of blood T cells in healthy people across ages. MiXCR, applied by TCRdb to the 5' RACE reads, yields one record per CDR3 protein. The table shows hundreds of thousands of distinct CDR3 sequences, with about 30% occurring only once. Sequencing was carried out using blood. The receptors were sampled from a woman of 80 years or more in good health. The CDR3 runs from the conserved cysteine through the conserved F or W. A D gene is named only where the DNA matches it firmly. A clone size is listed for some rows: how often the clone was seen (once, few, many), or a class if it is expanded.

length: 14
D: -
J: TRBJ2-1
size: few
V: TRBV30
CDR3: CAWSPLPSANEQFF
DNA: TGTGCCTGGAGTCCACTCCCCTCTGCGAATGAGCAGTTCTTC

length: 13
D: -
J: TRBJ1-1
size: -
V: TRBV20-1
CDR3: CSAYSGVGTEAFF
DNA: TGCAGTGCTTATTCGGGGGTGGGGACTGAAGCTTTCTTT

length: 15
D: -
J: TRBJ1-1
size: many
V: TRBV5-5
CDR3: CASSLRLTGSTEAFF
DNA: TGTGCCAGCAGCTTGAGACTCACAGGGAGTACTGAAGCTTTCTTT

length: 14
D: -
J: TRBJ2-7
size: once
V: TRBV7-6
CDR3: CASSWDGYLLEQYF
DNA: TGTGCCAGCAGCTGGGATGGATACCTTTTAGAGCAGTACTTC

length: 15
D: -
J: TRBJ2-1
size: -
V: TRBV5-1
CDR3: CASSPLGGNYNEQFF
DNA: TGCGCCAGCAGCCCGTTAGGGGGGAATTACAATGAGCAGTTCTTC

length: 12
D: -
J: TRBJ1-5
size: many
V: TRBV20-1
CDR3: CRETGRGQPQHF
DNA: TGCAGGGAGACAGGTCGGGGTCAGCCCCAGCATTTT

length: 15
D: -
J: TRBJ1-5
size: -
V: TRBV6-1
CDR3: CASTVQGSRNQPQHF
DNA: TGTGCCAGCACCGTTCAAGGGAGCCGCAATCAGCCCCAGCATTTT

length: 14
D: TRBD2
J: TRBJ2-3
size: -
V: TRBV11-2
CDR3: CASSPSGVTDTQYF
DNA: TGTGCCAGCAGTCCGAGCGGGGTGACAGATACGCAGTATTTT

length: 15
D: TRBD2
J: TRBJ2-3
size: many
V: TRBV6-6
CDR3: CASRLTSGGTDTQYF
DNA: TGTGCCAGCAGGCTGACTAGCGGGGGGACAGATACGCAGTATTTT

length: 12
D: -
J: TRBJ2-7
size: -
V: TRBV7-2
CDR3: CASSQPGYEQYF
DNA: TGTGCCAGCAGTCAGCCTGGCTACGAGCAGTACTTC

length: 17
D: TRBD1
J: TRBJ2-2
size: -
V: TRBV5-1
CDR3: CASSLTGTGRSTGELFF
DNA: TGCGCCAGCAGCTTAACCGGGACAGGCCGGAGCACCGGGGAGCTGTTTTTT

length: 18
D: -
J: TRBJ1-1
size: many
V: TRBV7-2
CDR3: CASSLVLTPAPRNTEAFF
DNA: TGTGCCAGCAGCTTAGTTTTGACACCTGCACCGAGGAACACTGAAGCTTTCTTT

length: 10
D: -
J: TRBJ1-2
size: many
V: TRBV6-1
CDR3: CASSEAICTF
DNA: TGTGCCAGCAGTGAAGCAATATGCACCTTC

length: 16
D: -
J: TRBJ2-6
size: many
V: TRBV30
CDR3: CAWIKIAGSGANVLTF
DNA: TGTGCCTGGATAAAGATTGCGGGGTCTGGGGCCAACGTCCTGACTTTC

length: 16
D: TRBD2
J: TRBJ2-5
size: many
V: TRBV7-6
CDR3: CASSPIRASGQETQYF
DNA: TGTGCCAGCAGCCCGATTCGGGCTAGCGGGCAAGAGACCCAGTACTTC

length: 16
D: TRBD2
J: TRBJ2-3
size: many
V: TRBV4-2
CDR3: CASSPLAGAPTDTQYF
DNA: TGTGCCAGCAGCCCCCTAGCGGGGGCCCCCACAGATACGCAGTATTTT